This T cell receptor beta chain was observed in a study of blood T cell repertoires in COVID-19. For the study at large: Samples representing acute and convalescent COVID-19 were sourced from the United States, Italy and Spain.

Per the original methods: Reference gene primer amplification yielded estimated nucleated cell counts. Assay: immunoSEQ multiplex PCR; the TCRdb copy retains only in-frame clones and omits some. For V, J and clone size, that table is used; D and trimming come from the DNA. The table shows under 250,000 clones, with around four fifths occurring only once. CDR1 is LNHDA, CDR2 SQIVND, per germline (reference sequence). The CDR3 sequence is 18 residues long. The ends lost 5 bases at V and 7 bases at J; junction bases unmatched: 16. The specimen sequenced was peripheral blood. The chain has TRBV19 and TRBJ2-2, with 10 bases fitting TRBD2. This TCR was recovered from a man aged 35-49 years with acute or convalescent COVID-19. In DNA form, the CDR3 reads TGTGCCAGTAGTGTTATTGGGGGAGCTAGCGGGAGCCTCGGGGAGCTGTTTTTT. As protein: CASSVIGGASGSLGELFF.